The rows below give T cell receptor beta chains drawn from one sample of a study of vaccination effects on CD4 cells after COVID-19. TCRdb's copy holds only in-frame clones and misses some; the assay was immunoSEQ multiplex PCR. The table has approximately 26,000 clones, nearly 80% seen once; the top ten hold around 6%. The antigens these receptors bind are not known. The sequencing here drew on CD4+ T cells from PBMCs cultured with SARS-CoV-2 spike peptides, taken after COVID-19 vaccination. Receptors were obtained from a human donor who received a COVID-19 vaccine. Some clones in this sample may be carry-over from other donors' samples. The CDR3 runs from the conserved cysteine through the conserved F or W. The D gene is left open where the match is weak. Size values are once, few and many counts, or a class for expanded clones, and some rows have none.

V gene	J gene	clone size	D gene	CDR3 protein	CDR3 DNA
TRBV5-1	TRBJ2-5	NA	NA	CASGQETQYF	TGCGCCAGCGGCCAAGAGACCCAGTACTTC
TRBV18	TRBJ1-2	NA	TRBD1	CASSNPKTGTAYGYTF	TGTGCCAGCTCGAACCCCAAGACGGGGACAGCCTATGGCTACACCTTC
TRBV7-2	TRBJ1-1	NA	NA	CASSLVDSMEAFF	TGTGCCAGCAGCTTAGTGGACAGCATGGAAGCTTTCTTT
TRBV9	TRBJ2-5	NA	NA	CASSVGAGNQETQYF	TGTGCCAGCAGCGTAGGGGCGGGAAATCAAGAGACCCAGTACTTC
TRBV4-3	TRBJ2-5	NA	NA	CASSQDPTGQETQYF	TGCGCCAGCAGCCAAGATCCGACAGGCCAAGAGACCCAGTACTTC
TRBV7-9	TRBJ1-1	NA	NA	CASRLTSRQTMNTEAFF	TGTGCCAGCAGACTAACGTCCCGACAGACCATGAACACTGAAGCTTTCTTT
TRBV10-1	TRBJ2-6	NA	NA	CASSERGGLGANVLTF	TGCGCCAGCAGTGAGAGGGGTGGACTTGGGGCCAACGTCCTGACTTTC
TRBV19	TRBJ1-1	NA	NA	CASSIDLGQTEAFF	TGTGCCAGTAGTATAGATCTAGGGCAAACTGAAGCTTTCTTT
TRBV5-1	TRBJ2-4	NA	NA	CASSETLQGAKNIQYF	TGCGCCAGCAGCGAAACGCTCCAGGGGGCCAAAAACATTCAGTACTTC
TRBV10-1	TRBJ2-3	NA	NA	CASSATGHTTDTQYF	TGCGCCAGCAGTGCTACGGGACACACCACAGATACGCAGTATTTT
TRBV25-1	TRBJ2-2	NA	NA	CASSEMATNTGELFF	TGTGCCAGCAGTGAGATGGCGACGAACACCGGGGAGCTGTTTTTT
TRBV5-6	TRBJ2-3	NA	TRBD2	CAITVRRSGGAGDTQYF	TGTGCCATCACAGTAAGGCGGAGCGGGGGGGCAGGAGATACGCAGTATTTT
TRBV4-1	TRBJ2-1	NA	NA	CASSQDPGGYNEQFF	TGCGCCAGCAGCCAAGATCCCGGCGGGTACAATGAGCAGTTCTTC
TRBV20-1	TRBJ1-6	few	NA	CSASRGAYNSPLHF	TGCAGTGCTAGTCGGGGTGCCTATAATTCACCCCTCCACTTT
TRBV7-6	TRBJ2-2	NA	NA	CASSLEGGLNTGELFF	TGTGCCAGCAGCCTAGAGGGAGGACTAAACACCGGGGAGCTGTTTTTT
TRBV9	TRBJ2-5	once	TRBD2	CASSPRGTGGALETQYF	TGTGCCAGCAGCCCCCGGGGCACGGGGGGGGCCCTCGAGACCCAGTACTTC
TRBV18	TRBJ1-2	NA	TRBD1	CASSSSGGPTYGYTF	TGTGCCAGCTCATCCTCAGGGGGCCCGACCTATGGCTACACCTTC
TRBV28	TRBJ1-2	NA	NA	CASSLRGRGYTF	TGTGCCAGCAGTCTTAGGGGCCGGGGCTACACCTTC
TRBV28	TRBJ1-5	NA	NA	CASRLTPPNQVQHF	TGTGCCAGCAGGCTGACACCTCCCAATCAGGTCCAGCATTTT
TRBV7-2	TRBJ1-6	NA	TRBD1	CASSSQTGLGSPLHF	TGTGCCAGCAGCTCTCAGACAGGGCTCGGTTCACCCCTCCACTTT
TRBV5-8	TRBJ2-5	NA	NA	CASPGSAEYF	TGTGCCAGCCCAGGATCTGCCGAGTACTTC
TRBV7-2	TRBJ1-4	NA	TRBD1	CASSPNGGGSEKLFF	TGTGCCAGCAGCCCCAATGGAGGGGGCAGTGAAAAACTGTTTTTT
TRBV2	TRBJ2-5	NA	TRBD1	CASSGQGLRAQYF	TGTGCCAGTTCCGGACAGGGTCTAAGGGCCCAGTACTTC
TRBV15	TRBJ1-1	few	NA	CATSRGQSNTEAFF	TGTGCCACCAGCAGAGGACAGTCGAACACTGAAGCTTTCTTT
TRBV19	TRBJ1-1	NA	NA	CASSIETDTEAFF	TGTGCCAGTAGTATAGAAACCGATACTGAAGCTTTCTTT
TRBV6-6	TRBJ1-2	few	NA	CASRGTWGYTF	TGTGCCAGCCGAGGAACGTGGGGCTACACCTTC
TRBV18	TRBJ1-1	NA	NA	CASSPSIIGATEAFF	TGTGCCAGTTCGCCCTCAATAATCGGCGCGACTGAAGCTTTCTTT
TRBV21-1	TRBJ1-3	NA	NA	CASSKQGFDPRFTLSGNTIYF	TGTGCCAGCAGCAAACAGGGGTTTGATCCAAGATTTACCCTCTCTGGAAACACCATATATTTT
TRBV18	TRBJ1-2	NA	NA	CASSPSAGDGYGYTF	TGTGCCAGCTCACCGTCAGCAGGGGACGGGTATGGCTACACCTTC